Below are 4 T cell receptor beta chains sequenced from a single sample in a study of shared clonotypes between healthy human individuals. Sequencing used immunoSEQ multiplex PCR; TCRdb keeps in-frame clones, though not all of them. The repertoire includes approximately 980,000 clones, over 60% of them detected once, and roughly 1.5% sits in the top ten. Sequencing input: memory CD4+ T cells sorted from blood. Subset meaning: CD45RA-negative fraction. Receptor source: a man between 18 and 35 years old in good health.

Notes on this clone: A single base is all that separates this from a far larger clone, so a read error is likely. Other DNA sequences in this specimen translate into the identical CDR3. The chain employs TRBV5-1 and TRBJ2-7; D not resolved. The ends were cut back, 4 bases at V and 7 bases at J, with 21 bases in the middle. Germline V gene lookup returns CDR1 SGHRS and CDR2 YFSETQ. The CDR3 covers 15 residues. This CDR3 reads CASSQEGLVGYEQYF. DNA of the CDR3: TGCGCCAGCAGCCAGGAAGGGCTCGTGGGGTATGAGCAGTACTTC.

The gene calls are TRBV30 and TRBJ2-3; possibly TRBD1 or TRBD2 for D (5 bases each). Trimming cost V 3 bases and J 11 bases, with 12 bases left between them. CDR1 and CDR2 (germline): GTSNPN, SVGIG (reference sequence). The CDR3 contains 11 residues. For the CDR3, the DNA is TGTGCCTGGAGGTGGGACCTCGTGCAGTATTTT. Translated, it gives CAWRWDLVQYF.

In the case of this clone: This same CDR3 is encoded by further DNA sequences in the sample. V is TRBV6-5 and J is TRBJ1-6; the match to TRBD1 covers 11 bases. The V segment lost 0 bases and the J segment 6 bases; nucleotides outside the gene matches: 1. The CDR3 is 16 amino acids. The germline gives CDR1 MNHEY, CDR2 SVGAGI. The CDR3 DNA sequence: TGTGCCAGCAGTTACTCGGGACAGGGGGGTAATTCACCCCTCCACTTT. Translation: CASSYSGQGGNSPLHF.

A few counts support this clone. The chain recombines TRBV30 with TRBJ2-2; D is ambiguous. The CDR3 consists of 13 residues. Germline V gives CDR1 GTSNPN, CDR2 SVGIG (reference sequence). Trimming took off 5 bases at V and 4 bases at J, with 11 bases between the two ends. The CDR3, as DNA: TGTGCCTGGGATCTGGCTAGCACCGGGGAGCTGTTTTTT. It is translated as CAWDLASTGELFF.